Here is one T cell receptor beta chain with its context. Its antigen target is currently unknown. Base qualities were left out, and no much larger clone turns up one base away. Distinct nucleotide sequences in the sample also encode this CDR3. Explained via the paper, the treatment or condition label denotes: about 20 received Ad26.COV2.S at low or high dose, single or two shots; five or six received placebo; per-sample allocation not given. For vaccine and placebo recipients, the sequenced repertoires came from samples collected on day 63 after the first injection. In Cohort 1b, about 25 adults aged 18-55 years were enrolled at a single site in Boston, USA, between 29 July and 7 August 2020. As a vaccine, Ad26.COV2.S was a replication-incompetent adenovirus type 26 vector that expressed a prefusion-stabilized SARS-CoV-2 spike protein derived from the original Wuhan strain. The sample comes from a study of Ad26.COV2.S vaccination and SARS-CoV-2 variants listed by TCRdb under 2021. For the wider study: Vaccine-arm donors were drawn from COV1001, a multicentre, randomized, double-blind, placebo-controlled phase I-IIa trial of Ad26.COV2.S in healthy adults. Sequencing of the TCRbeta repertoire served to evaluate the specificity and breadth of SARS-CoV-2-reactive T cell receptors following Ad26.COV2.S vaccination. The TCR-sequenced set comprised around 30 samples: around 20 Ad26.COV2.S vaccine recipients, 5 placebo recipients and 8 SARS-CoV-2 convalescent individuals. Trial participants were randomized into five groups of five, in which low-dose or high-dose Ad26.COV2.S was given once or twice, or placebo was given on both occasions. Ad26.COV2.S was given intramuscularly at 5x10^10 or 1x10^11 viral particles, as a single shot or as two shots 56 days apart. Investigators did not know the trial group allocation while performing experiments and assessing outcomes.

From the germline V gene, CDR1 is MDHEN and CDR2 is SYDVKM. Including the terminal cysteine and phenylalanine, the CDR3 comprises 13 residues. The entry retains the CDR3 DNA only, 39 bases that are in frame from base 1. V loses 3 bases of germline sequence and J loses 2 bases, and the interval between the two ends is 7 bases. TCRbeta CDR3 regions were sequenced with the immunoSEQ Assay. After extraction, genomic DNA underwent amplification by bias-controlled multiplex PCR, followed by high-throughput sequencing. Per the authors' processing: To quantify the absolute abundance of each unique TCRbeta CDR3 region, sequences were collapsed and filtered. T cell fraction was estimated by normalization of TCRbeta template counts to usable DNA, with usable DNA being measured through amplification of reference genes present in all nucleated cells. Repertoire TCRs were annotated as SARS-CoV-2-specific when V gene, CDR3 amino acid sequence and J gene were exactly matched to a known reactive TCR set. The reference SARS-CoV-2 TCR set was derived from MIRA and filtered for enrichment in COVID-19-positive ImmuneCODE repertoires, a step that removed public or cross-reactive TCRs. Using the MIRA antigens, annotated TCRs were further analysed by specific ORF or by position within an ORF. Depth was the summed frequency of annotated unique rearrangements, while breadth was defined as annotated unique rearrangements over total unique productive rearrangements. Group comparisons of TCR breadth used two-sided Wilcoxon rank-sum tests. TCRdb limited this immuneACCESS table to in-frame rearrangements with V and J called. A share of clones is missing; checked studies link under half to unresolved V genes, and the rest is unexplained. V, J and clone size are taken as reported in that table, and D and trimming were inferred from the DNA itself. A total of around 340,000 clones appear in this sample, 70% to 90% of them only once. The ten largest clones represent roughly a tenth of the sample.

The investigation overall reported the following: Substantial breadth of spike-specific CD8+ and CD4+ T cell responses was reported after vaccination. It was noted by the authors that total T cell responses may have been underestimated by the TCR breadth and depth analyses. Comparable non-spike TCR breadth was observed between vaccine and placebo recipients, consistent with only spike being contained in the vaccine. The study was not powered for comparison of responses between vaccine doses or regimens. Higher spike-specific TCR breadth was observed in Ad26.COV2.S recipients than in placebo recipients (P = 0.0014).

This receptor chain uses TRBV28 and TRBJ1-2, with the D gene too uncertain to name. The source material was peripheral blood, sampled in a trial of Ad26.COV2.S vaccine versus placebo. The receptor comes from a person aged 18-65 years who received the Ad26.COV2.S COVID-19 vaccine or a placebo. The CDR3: CASSFGQNYGYTF. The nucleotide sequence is TGTGCCAGCAGTTTTGGTCAGAACTATGGCTACACCTTC.